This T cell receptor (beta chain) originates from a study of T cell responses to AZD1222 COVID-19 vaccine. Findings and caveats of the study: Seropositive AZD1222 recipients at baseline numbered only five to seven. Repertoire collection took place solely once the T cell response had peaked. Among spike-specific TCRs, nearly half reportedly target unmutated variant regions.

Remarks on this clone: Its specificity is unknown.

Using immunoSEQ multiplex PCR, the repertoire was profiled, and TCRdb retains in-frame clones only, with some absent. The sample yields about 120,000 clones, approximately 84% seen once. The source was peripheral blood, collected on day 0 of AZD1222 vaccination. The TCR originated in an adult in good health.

The chain's CDR3 is CASSLSEVDYGYTF. CDR3 bases: TGTGCCAGCAGCCTGTCGGAGGTGGACTATGGCTACACCTTC. J is TRBJ1-2 and V is TRBV7-9; D uncertain. Germline V gives CDR1 SEHNR, CDR2 FQNEAQ (reference sequence). V lost 5 bases and J lost 3, with 13 bases in between. This CDR3 is 14 amino acids long.